This T cell receptor beta chain was captured by sequencing in a study of T cell changes during pregnancy in multiple sclerosis. Produced via immunoSEQ multiplex PCR; TCRdb's table is partial and in-frame only. This table holds approximately 51,000 clones, around 94% found once. The sample in question was CD4+ T cells from peripheral blood mononuclear cells, obtained in the second trimester of pregnancy. The source of this sequence is a female donor with multiple sclerosis, enrolled in a pregnancy study.

As DNA, the CDR3 is TGTGCCAGCAGGGACGGGACAGCTGAAGCTTTCTTT. Translating it yields CASRDGTAEAFF. V usage is TRBV7-2 and J usage is TRBJ1-1; TRBD1 agrees at 7 bases. The germline V gene encodes CDR1 SGHTA and CDR2 FQGNSA. The trim removed 6 bases at V and 6 bases at J, leaving 4 bases unmatched. The length of the CDR3 is 12 residues.